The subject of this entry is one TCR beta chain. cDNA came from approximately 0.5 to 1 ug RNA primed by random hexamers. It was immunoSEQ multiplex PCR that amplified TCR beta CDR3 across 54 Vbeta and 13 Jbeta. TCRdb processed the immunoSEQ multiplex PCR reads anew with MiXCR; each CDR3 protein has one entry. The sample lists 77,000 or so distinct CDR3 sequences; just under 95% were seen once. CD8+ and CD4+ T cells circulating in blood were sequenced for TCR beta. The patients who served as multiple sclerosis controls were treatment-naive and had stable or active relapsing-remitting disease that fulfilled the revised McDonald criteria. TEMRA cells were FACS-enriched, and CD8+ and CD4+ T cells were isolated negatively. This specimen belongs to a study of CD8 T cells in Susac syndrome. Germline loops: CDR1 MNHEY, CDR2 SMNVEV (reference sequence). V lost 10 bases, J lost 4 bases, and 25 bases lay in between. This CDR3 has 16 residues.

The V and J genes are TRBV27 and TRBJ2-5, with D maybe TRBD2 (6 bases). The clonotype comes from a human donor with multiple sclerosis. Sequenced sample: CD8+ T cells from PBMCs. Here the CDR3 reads CATKSLPYEGGETQYF. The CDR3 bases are TGTGCCACCAAGAGCCTACCATATGAGGGAGGAGAGACCCAGTACTTC.